The rows below give T cell receptor beta chains drawn from one sample of a study of blood T cell repertoires in COVID-19. Repertoires were generated with immunoSEQ multiplex PCR, while TCRdb's copy carries only in-frame clones and drops some. The sample has hundreds of thousands of clones, approximately 85% seen once. Sequenced: peripheral blood. Receptors were obtained from a human donor in a cohort sampled during active COVID-19. Both conserved end residues are part of each CDR3. D genes are given only for firm matches. Part of the rows lack a size; the others show once, few, many or a class for expanded clones.

14	TRBV6-5	-	TRBD1	TRBJ2-7	TGTGCCAGCAGTTACTCAAGGACAGGGTACGAGCAGTACTTC	CASSYSRTGYEQYF
15	TRBV12-5	many	TRBD2	TRBJ2-7	TGTGCTAGTGGTTTGCCAACGGGGGGAGGCTACGAGCAGTACTTC	CASGLPTGGGYEQYF
15	TRBV6-5	-	TRBD1	TRBJ1-1	TGTGCCAGCAGTTACTCCGGGACAGGAGGGTTCGAAGCTTTCTTT	CASSYSGTGGFEAFF
16	TRBV3-1/TRBV3-2	-	TRBD2	TRBJ2-1	TGTGCCAGCAGCGCTAGACTAGCGGAAGCCTACAATGAGCAGTTCTTC	CASSARLAEAYNEQFF
19	TRBV28	-	TRBD1	TRBJ1-4	TGTGCCAGCAGTCCCACAGGGGGCATATATTATGCAACTAATGAAAAACTGTTTTTT	CASSPTGGIYYATNEKLFF
14	TRBV5-8	-	-	TRBJ1-5	TGTGCCAGCAGCTTGGGACTTCGAGGTCAGCCCCAGCATTTT	CASSLGLRGQPQHF
15	TRBV24-1	few	TRBD2	TRBJ2-7	TGTGCCACCAGTGACGGACTAGCGGGGGGTTACGAGCAGTACTTC	CATSDGLAGGYEQYF
13	TRBV19	-	-	TRBJ1-2	TGTGCCAGTAGTCCGGGAGTTAACTATGGCTACACCTTC	CASSPGVNYGYTF
16	TRBV11-2	-	-	TRBJ2-3	TGTGCCAGCAGCGGTGGACAACTGGGTGGCACAGATACGCAGTATTTT	CASSGGQLGGTDTQYF
17	TRBV10-3	-	-	TRBJ2-2	TGTGCCATCAGTGAGTCAGCCGGCCGCGGGGACACCGGGGAGCTGTTTTTT	CAISESAGRGDTGELFF
13	TRBV24-1	-	-	TRBJ1-2	TGTGCCACCAGTGAGAACAGTCCCTATGGCTACACCTTC	CATSENSPYGYTF
12	TRBV2	-	-	TRBJ1-2	TGTGCCAGCAGTGGTGAACAGCATGGCTACACCTTC	CASSGEQHGYTF
15	TRBV5-1	-	TRBD2	TRBJ2-5	TGCGCCAGCAGCTTGACTAGCGGCGTTTCGGAGACCCAGTACTTC	CASSLTSGVSETQYF
13	TRBV19	-	-	TRBJ1-1	TGTGCCAGTAGTATCGGGGTGGAAACTGAAGCTTTCTTT	CASSIGVETEAFF
13	TRBV2	-	-	TRBJ1-1	TGTGCCAGCAGAAAATCAGGGGTCGCTGAAGCTTTCTTT	CASRKSGVAEAFF
14	TRBV29-1	-	-	TRBJ1-2	TGCAGCGTTGAAAAGGCAGGAGGAGGCTATGGCTACACCTTC	CSVEKAGGGYGYTF
16	TRBV30	-	TRBD2	TRBJ2-7	TGTGCCTGGAGTGTATCCCGGACTAGCGGGGGCTCCACGGAGTACTTC	CAWSVSRTSGGSTEYF
16	TRBV18	-	TRBD2	TRBJ2-3	TGTGCCAGCTCACTCCGACTAGCGGGGGACACAGATACGCAGTATTTT	CASSLRLAGDTDTQYF
12	TRBV27	-	TRBD1	TRBJ1-1	TGTGCCAGCAGTCCTCGACAGGGTGGAGCTTTCTTT	CASSPRQGGAFF
16	TRBV27	-	TRBD1	TRBJ1-1	TGTGCCAGCAGTTTAGGGCAGGGGGCTGTGGGCACTGAAGCTTTCTTT	CASSLGQGAVGTEAFF
15	TRBV14	few	-	TRBJ2-3	TGTGCCAGCAGCCAAGGGGCAGGAATTACAGATACGCAGTATTTT	CASSQGAGITDTQYF
12	TRBV25-1	-	-	TRBJ1-2	TGTGCCAGCAGTTTACAGGGCTATGGCTACACCTTC	CASSLQGYGYTF
13	TRBV7-8	once	-	TRBJ1-2	TGTGCCAGCAGCTTAGGAAGCGGAGCAGTCTACACCTTC	CASSLGSGAVYTF
16	TRBV10-3	-	-	TRBJ1-5	TGTGCCATCAGTGAGTCTCAGACAGGCCTAAATCAGCCCCAGCATTTT	CAISESQTGLNQPQHF
17	TRBV19	many	TRBD2	TRBJ2-1	TGTGCCAGTAGTATAACGGCTAGCGGGGGGGCCTACAATGAGCAGTTCTTC	CASSITASGGAYNEQFF
14	TRBV5-4	-	TRBD1	TRBJ1-2	TGTGCCAGCAGCGCGGACAGGGGGAGCTATGGCTACACCTTC	CASSADRGSYGYTF
16	TRBV5-4	-	TRBD1	TRBJ1-1	TGTGCCAGCAGCTTCGGACAGGCCGTTACTAACACTGAAGCTTTCTTT	CASSFGQAVTNTEAFF
13	TRBV12-3/TRBV12-4	-	-	TRBJ2-4	TGTGCCAGCAGTACTACGGCCAAAAACATTCAGTACTTC	CASSTTAKNIQYF
14	TRBV3-1/TRBV3-2	many	TRBD1	TRBJ1-1	TGTGCCAGCAGCCCCGGACAGGGTAGGACTGAAGCTTTCTTT	CASSPGQGRTEAFF
15	TRBV5-1	-	TRBD1	TRBJ2-7	TGCGCCAGCAGCCTCGGGACAGGGGAGGCGTACGAGCAGTACTTC	CASSLGTGEAYEQYF
14	TRBV2	-	TRBD1	TRBJ2-4	TGTGCCAGCAGACAGGGGGAAGCCAAAAACATTCAGTACTTC	CASRQGEAKNIQYF
13	TRBV6-5	once	-	TRBJ1-1	TGTGCCAGCAGGTCCAGGGTGAACACTGAAGCTTTCTTT	CASRSRVNTEAFF
15	TRBV11-2	-	-	TRBJ2-7	TGTGCCAGCAGCTTAGGGTTCGGGTCCGACTACGAGCAGTACTTC	CASSLGFGSDYEQYF
15	TRBV5-8	-	TRBD2	TRBJ2-1	TGTGCCAGCAGCCTCGGACTAGCGGGGGGGAATGAGCAGTTCTTC	CASSLGLAGGNEQFF
14	TRBV3-1/TRBV3-2	-	-	TRBJ2-7	TGTGCCAGCAGCCAAGTCGCAGGCCTGGACGAGCAGTACTTC	CASSQVAGLDEQYF
14	TRBV7-9	-	-	TRBJ1-1	TGTGCCAGCAGCAGAGAGTCGGGGTACACTGAAGCTTTCTTT	CASSRESGYTEAFF
15	TRBV7-9	-	-	TRBJ1-1	TGTGCCAGCAGCTCAGCTGGGGGCCCGTACACTGAAGCTTTCTTT	CASSSAGGPYTEAFF
14	TRBV7-8	-	TRBD1	TRBJ2-7	TGTGCCAGCAGCCTAGAGACAGGGGTTCTTGGGCAGTACTTC	CASSLETGVLGQYF
13	TRBV10-2	-	-	TRBJ1-5	TGCGCCAGCAGTTGGGGGGTCAATCAGCCCCAGCATTTT	CASSWGVNQPQHF
12	TRBV7-8	once	-	TRBJ1-5	TGTGCCAGCAGCTCCGGTAATCAGCCCCAGCATTTT	CASSSGNQPQHF
17	TRBV24-1	-	-	TRBJ1-3	TGTGCCACCAGTGACTCCCGACAGGCGAGCTCTGGAAACACCATATATTTT	CATSDSRQASSGNTIYF
22	TRBV5-1	-	TRBD2	TRBJ2-1	TGCGCCAGCAGCCCTCGGGACAGCGTCCCGGGACTAGCGGGGGGAGGTTCTAATGAGCAGTTCTTC	CASSPRDSVPGLAGGGSNEQFF
15	TRBV7-9	few	-	TRBJ1-2	TGTGCCAGCAGTTTCCAAGGACAGCCTAACTATGGCTACACCTTC	CASSFQGQPNYGYTF